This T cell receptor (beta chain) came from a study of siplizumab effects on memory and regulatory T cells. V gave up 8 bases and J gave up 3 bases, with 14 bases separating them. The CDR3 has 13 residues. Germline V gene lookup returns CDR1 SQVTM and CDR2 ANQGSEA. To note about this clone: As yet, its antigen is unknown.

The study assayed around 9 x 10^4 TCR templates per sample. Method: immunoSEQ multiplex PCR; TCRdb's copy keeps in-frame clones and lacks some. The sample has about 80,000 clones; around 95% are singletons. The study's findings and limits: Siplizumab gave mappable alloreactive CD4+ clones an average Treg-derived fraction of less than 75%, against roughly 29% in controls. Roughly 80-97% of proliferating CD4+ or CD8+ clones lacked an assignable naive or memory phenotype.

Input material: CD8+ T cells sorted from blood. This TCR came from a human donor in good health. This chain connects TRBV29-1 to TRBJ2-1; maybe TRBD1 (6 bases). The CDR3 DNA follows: TGCAGCCTAGAACAGGGCGGCTACAATGAGCAGTTCTTC. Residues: CSLEQGGYNEQFF.